This record concerns one T cell receptor beta chain sequence. For amplifying TCRs, the PCR ran for 15 to 20 cycles with Phusion, which was used together with a constant-region primer and the adapter on the V primers. In vitro transcription was used to amplify the isolated mRNA. Each CDR3 protein gets one entry after TCRdb re-called the reads with MiXCR. The table lists approximately 52,000 distinct CDR3 sequences, 33% of them singletons. These data originate in a study of low-dose radiotherapy and immunotherapy resistance in tumors. CDR3 length: 15 amino acids. Time point meaning: after trial treatment. Treatment reported: LDRT plus nivolumab, ipilimumab, low-dose cyclophosphamide and aspirin (RACIN trial).

The material sequenced was PBMCs, taken after low-dose radiotherapy plus immunotherapy. The rearrangement links TRBV1 to TRBJ2-7; TRBD2 is taken as the D call from the table, unchecked against the DNA. TRBV1 is a pseudogene locus. The sequence came from a male donor with rectosigmoid adenocarcinoma. Written as DNA, the CDR3 is TGCGCCAGCAGCCGTCACACTAGCGGGAGCTACGAGCAGTACTTC. Translating it yields CASSRHTSGSYEQYF.